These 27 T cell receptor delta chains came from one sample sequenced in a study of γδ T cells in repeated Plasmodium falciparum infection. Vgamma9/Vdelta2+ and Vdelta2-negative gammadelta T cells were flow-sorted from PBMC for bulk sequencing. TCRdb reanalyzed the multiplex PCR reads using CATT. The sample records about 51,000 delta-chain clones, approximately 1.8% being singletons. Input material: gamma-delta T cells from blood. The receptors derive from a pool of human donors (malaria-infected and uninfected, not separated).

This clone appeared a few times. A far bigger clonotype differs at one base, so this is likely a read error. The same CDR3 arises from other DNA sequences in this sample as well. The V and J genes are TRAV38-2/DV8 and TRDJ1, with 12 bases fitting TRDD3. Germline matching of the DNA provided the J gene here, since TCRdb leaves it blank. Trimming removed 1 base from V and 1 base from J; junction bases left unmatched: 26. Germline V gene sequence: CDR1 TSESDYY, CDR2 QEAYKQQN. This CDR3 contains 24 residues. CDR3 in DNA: TGTGCTTATAGGAGCTTCGAATACTTCCAAGCCACGTACTGGGGGATACCGGCCACCGATAAACTCATCTTT. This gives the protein CAYRSFEYFQATYWGIPATDKLIF.

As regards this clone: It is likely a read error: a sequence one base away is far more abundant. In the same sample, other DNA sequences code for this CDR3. CDR3: CALGHYIPVFDWGIVDLYTDKLIF. CDR3 bases: TGTGCTCTTGGGCACTACATACCCGTTTTCGACTGGGGGATAGTGGACCTATACACCGATAAACTCATCTTT. The chain employs TRDV1 and TRDJ1; 11 bases align to TRDD3. No J gene is reported in TCRdb; it was inferred here by comparing the DNA with germline. This CDR3 has 24 amino acids. The junction had 29 bases not matched to a gene; V was cut back by 5 bases and J by 0 bases. Germline loops: CDR1 TSWWSYY, CDR2 QGS.

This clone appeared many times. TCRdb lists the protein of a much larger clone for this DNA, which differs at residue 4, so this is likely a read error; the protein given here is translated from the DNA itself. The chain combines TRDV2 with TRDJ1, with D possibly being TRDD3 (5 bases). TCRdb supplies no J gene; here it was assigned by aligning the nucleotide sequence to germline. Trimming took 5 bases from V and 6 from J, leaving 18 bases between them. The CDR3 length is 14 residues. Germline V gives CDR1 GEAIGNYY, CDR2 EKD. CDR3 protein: CACGPLAGTNKLIF. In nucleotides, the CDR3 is TGTGCCTGTGGCCCGTTGGCTGGGACCAATAAACTCATCTTT.

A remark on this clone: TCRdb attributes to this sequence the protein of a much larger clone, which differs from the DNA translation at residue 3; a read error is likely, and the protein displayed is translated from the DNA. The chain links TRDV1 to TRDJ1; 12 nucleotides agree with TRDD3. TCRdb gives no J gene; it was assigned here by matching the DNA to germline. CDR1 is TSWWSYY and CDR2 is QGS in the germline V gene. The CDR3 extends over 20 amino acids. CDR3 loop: CARGRGKTPWTGGYRDKLIF. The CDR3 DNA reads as TGTGCTCGTGGGAGAGGGAAGACCCCCTGGACTGGGGGATACCGAGATAAACTCATCTTT.

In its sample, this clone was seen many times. The DNA of the CDR3 is TGTGCTCTTGGGGATCCTTCCTACTGGGACTGGGGGAGGACCGATAAACTCATCTTT. It encodes CALGDPSYWDWGRTDKLIF. The chain is built from TRDV1 and TRDJ1; D could derive from TRDD2 or TRDD3 (9 bases each). TCRdb supplies no J gene; here it was assigned by aligning the nucleotide sequence to germline. This CDR3 is 19 amino acids long. Trimming took off 3 bases at V and 2 bases at J, with 25 bases between the two ends. CDR1 TSWWSYY and CDR2 QGS come from the germline V gene.

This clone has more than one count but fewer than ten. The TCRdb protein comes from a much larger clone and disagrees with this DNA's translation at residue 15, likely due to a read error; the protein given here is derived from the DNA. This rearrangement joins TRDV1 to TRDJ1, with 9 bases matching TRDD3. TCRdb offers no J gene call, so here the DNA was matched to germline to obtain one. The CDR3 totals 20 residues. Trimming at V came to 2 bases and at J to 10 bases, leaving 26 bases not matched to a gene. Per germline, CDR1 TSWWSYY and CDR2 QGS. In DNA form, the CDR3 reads TGTGCTCTTGGGGAATCCGGCTGGCGGGGATACGTTTCTCCGGAGTTGGTACTCATCTTT. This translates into CALGESGWRGYVSPELVLIF.

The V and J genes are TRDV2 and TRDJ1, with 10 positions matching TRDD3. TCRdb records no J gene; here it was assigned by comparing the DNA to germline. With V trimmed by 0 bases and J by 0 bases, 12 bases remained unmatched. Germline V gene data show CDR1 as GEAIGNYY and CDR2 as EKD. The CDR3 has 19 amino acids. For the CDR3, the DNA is TGTGCCTGTGACACCCCCTTACTGGGGGATTCTCTCTACACCGATAAACTCATCTTT. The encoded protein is CACDTPLLGDSLYTDKLIF.

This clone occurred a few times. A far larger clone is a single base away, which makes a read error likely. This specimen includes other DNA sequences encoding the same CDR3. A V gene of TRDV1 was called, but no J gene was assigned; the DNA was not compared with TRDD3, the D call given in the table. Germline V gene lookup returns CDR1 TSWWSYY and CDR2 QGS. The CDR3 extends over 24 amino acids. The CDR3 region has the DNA TGTGCTCTTGGGGAAGTCCCCTCCTTCCTACTCCCTTTACTGGGGGATACGCTGGGCGATAAACTCATTTTT. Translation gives CALGEVPSFLLPLLGDTLGDKLIF.

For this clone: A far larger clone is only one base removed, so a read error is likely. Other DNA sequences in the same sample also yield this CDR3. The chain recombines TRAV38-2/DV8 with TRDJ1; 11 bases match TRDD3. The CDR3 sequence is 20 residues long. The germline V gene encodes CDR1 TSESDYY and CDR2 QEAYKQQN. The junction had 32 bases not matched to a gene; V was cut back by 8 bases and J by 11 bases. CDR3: CAYGGSLPMAMNWGIRRLIF. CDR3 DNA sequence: TGTGCTTACGGAGGGAGCCTTCCTATGGCCATGAATTGGGGGATACGAAGGCTCATCTTT.

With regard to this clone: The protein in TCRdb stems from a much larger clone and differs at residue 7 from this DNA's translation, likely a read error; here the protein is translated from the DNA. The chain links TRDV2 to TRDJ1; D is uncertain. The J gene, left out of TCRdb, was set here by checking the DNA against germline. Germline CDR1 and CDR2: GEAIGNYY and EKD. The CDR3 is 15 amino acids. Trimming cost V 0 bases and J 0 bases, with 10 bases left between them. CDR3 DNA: TGTGCCTGTGACACCGTGGTGTTTCACACCGATAAACTCATCTTT. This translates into CACDTVVFHTDKLIF.

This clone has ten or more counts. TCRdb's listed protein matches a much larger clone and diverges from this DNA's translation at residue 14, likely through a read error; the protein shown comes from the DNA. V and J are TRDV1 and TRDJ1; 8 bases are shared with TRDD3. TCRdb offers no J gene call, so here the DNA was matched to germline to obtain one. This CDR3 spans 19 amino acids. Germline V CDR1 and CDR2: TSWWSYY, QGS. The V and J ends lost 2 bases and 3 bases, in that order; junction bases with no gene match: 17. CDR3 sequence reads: CALGETFPIWDWGPDKLIF. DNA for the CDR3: TGTGCTCTTGGGGAAACTTTCCCTATCTGGGACTGGGGGCCCGATAAACTCATCTTT.

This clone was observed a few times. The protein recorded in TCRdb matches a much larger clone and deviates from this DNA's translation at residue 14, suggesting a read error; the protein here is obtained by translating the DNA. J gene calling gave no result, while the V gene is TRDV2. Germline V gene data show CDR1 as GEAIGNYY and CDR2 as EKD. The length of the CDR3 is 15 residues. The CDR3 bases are TGTGCCTGTGACACCGTATTGAGAAGCACCGATAAACTCACCTTT. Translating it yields CACDTVLRSTDKLTF.

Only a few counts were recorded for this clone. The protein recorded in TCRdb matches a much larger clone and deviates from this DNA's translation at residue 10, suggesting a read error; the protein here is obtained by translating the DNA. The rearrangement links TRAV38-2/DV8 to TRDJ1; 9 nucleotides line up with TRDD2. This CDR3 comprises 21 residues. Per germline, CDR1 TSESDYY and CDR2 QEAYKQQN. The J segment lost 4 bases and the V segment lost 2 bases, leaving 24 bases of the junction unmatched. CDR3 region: CAYRSYPSYTWWGFSSDKLIF. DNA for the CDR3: TGTGCTTATAGGAGTTATCCTTCCTACACTTGGTGGGGATTTAGCAGCGATAAACTCATCTTT.

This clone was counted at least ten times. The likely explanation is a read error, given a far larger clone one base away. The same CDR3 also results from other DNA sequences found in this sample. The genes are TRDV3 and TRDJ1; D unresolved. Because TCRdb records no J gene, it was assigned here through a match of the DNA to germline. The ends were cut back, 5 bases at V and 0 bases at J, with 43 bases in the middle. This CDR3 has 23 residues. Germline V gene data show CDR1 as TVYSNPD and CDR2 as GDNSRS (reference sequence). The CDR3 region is CARRELQPYPIPLKAPYTDKLIF. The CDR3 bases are TGTGCCAGACGAGAACTGCAGCCTTACCCCATCCCCCTCAAGGCCCCGTACACCGATAAACTCATCTTT.

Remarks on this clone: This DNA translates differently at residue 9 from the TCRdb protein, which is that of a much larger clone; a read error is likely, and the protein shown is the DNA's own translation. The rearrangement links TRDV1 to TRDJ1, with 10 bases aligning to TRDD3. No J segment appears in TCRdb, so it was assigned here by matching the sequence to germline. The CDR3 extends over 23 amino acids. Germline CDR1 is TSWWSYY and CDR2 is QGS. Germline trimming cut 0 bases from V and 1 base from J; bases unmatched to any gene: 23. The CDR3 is CALGELLLWGDTLGAVSTDKLIF. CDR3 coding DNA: TGTGCTCTTGGGGAACTTCTTCTATGGGGGGATACGCTTGGCGCTGTATCCACCGATAAACTCATCTTT.

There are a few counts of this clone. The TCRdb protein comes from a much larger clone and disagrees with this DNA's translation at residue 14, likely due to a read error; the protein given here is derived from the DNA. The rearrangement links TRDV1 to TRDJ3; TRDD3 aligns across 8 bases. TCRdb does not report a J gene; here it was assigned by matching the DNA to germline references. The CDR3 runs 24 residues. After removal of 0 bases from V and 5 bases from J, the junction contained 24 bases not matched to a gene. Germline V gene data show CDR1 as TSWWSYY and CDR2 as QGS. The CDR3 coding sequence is TGTGCTCTTGGGGAACTGGGCCTACGAGTCTACTGGGGGGTACGCCCCGGGGACACCCGACAGATGTTTTTC. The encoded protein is CALGELGLRVYWGVRPGDTRQMFF.

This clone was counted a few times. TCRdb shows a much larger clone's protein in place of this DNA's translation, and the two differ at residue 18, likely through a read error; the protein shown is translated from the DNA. The CDR3 bases are TGTGCAGCAATATTCCTACTGGGGGGTTCTGGGGGATACCGATTTTTGTACGCCGATAAACTCATCTTT. This translates into CAAIFLLGGSGGYRFLYADKLIF. J is TRDJ1 and V is TRAV29/DV5, with 11 bases that match TRDD3. From germline, CDR1 is NSMFDY and CDR2 ISSIKDK. With V trimmed by 3 bases and J by 3 bases, 31 bases remained unmatched. The CDR3 spans 23 residues.

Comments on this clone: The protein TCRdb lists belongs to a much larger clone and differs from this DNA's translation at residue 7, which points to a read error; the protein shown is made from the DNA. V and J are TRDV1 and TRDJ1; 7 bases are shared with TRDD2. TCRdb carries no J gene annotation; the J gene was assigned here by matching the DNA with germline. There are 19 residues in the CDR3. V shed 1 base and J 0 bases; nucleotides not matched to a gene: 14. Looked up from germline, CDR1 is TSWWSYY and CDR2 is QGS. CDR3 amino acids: CALGEPPAFLYSYTDKLIF. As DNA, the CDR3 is TGTGCTCTTGGGGAACCCCCCGCCTTCCTCTATTCCTACACCGATAAACTCATCTTT.

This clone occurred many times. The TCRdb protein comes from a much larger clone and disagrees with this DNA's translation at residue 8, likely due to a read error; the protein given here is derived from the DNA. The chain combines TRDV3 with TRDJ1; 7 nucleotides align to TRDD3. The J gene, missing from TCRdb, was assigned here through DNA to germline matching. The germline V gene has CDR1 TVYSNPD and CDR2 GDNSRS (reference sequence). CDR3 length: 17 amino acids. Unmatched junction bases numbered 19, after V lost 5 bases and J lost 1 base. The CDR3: CALDLRGMPLRTDKLIF. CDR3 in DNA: TGTGCCCTTGATCTCCGGGGGATGCCTCTTCGCACCGATAAACTCATCTTT. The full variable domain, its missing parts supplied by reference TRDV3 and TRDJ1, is CDKVTQSSPDQTVASGSEVVLLCTYDTVYSNPDLFWYRIRPDYSFQFVFYGDNSRSEGADFTQGRFSVKHILTQKAFHLVISPVRTEDSATYYCALDLRGMPLRTDKLIFGKGTRVTVEP.

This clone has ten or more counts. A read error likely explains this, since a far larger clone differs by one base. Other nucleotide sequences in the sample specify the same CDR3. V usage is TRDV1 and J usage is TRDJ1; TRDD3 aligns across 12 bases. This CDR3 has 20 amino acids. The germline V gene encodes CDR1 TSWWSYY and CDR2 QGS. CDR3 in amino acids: CALGRGKTPWTGGYRDKLIF. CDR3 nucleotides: TGTGCTCTTGGGAGAGGGAAGACCCCCTGGACTGGGGGATACCGAGATAAGCTCATCTTT.

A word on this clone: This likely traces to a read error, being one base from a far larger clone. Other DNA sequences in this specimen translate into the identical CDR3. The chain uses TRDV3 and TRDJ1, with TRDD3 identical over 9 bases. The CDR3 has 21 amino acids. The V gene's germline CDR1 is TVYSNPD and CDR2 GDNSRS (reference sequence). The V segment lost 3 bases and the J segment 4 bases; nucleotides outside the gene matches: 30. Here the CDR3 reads CAFLPSSFILGDIAGNDKLIF. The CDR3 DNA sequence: TGTGCCTTCCTTCCCTCCTCCTTCATATTGGGGGATATCGCGGGAAACGATAAACTCATCTTT.

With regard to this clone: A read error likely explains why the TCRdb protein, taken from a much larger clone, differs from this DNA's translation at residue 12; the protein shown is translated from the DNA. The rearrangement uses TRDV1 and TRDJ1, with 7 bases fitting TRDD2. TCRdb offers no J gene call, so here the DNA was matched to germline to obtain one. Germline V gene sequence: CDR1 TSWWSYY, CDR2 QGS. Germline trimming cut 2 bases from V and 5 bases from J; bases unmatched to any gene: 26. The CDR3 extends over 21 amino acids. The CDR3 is CALGEKVPYFLPGPSGDKLIF. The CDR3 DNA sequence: TGTGCTCTTGGGGAAAAAGTCCCCTACTTCCTTCCTGGACCCTCGGGGGATAAACTCATCTTT.

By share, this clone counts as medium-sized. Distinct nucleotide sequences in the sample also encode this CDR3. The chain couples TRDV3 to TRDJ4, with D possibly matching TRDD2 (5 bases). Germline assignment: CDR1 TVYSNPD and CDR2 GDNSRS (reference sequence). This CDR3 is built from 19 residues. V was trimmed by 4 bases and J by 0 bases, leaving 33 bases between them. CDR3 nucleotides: TGTGCCTCCACAATCACTCCTTCACCTCGACGACGTCTGGCCAGACCCCTGATCTTT. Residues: CASTITPSPRRRLARPLIF.

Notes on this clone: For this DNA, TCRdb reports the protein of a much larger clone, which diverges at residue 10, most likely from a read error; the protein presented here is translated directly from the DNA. This CDR3 is CAFLLPSYWEIRSPYYTDKLIF. CDR3 DNA sequence: TGTGCCTTCCTCCTTCCTTCGTACTGGGAGATACGTTCACCTTATTACACCGATAAACTCATCTTT. This chain uses TRDV3 with TRDJ1, with D perhaps TRDD2 (7 bases). TCRdb carries no J gene annotation; the J gene was assigned here by matching the DNA with germline. The CDR3 spans 22 residues. CDR1 and CDR2 (germline): TVYSNPD, GDNSRS (reference sequence). V lost 3 bases to trimming and J lost 0 bases, with 38 bases between them.

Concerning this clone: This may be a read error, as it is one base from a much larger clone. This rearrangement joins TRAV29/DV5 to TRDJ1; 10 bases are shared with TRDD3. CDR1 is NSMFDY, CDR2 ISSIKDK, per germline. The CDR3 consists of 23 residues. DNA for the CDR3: TGTGCAGTAAGCGGGGCCAGGGGAAGAGTACTGGGGGATTACCCCCGGGGGGCCGATAAACTCATCTTT. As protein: CAVSGARGRVLGDYPRGADKLIF.

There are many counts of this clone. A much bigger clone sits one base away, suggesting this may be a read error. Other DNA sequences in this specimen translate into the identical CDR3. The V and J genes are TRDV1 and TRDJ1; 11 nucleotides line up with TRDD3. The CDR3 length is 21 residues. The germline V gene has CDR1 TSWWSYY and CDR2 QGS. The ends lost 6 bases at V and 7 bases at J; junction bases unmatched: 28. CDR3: CALGLRILRAWGIRLPGKLIF. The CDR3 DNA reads TGTGCTCTTGGATTGAGGATCCTACGGGCTTGGGGGATACGGTTACCCGGTAAACTCATCTTT.

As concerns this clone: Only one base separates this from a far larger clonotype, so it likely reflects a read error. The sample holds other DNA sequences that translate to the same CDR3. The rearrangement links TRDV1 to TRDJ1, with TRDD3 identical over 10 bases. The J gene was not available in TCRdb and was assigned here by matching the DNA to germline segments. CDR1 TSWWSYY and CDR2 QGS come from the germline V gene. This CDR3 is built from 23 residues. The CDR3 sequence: CALGELLPARGRGGIRDTDKLIF. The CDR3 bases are TGTGCTCTTGGGGAATTGCTTCCCGCGCGAGGGAGAGGGGGGATACGCGACACTGATAAACTCATCTTT.